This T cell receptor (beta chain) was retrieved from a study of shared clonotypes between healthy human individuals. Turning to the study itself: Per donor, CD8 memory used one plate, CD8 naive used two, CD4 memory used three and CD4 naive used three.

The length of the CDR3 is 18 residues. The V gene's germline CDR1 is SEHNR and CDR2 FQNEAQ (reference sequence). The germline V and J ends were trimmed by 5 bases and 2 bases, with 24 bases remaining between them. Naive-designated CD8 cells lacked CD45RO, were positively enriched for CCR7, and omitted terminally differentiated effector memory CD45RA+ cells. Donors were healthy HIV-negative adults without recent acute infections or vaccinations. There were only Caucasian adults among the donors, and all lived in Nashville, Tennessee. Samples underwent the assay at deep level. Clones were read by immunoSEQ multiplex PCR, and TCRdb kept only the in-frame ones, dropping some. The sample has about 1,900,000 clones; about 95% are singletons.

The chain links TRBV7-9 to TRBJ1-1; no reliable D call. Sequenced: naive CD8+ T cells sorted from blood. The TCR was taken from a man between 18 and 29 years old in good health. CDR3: CASSKGISGEGSNTEAFF. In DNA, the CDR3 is TGTGCCAGCAGCAAAGGAATATCAGGTGAAGGTAGCAACACTGAAGCTTTCTTT.